The 3 T cell receptor beta chains below all came from one sample that was sequenced in a study of regulatory T cells in long-lasting Graves disease. The time point: newly diagnosed GD, antithyroid drugs for less than 3 months. TCR sequences were obtained from RNA taken from PBMCs. Libraries of TCR beta came from iRepertoire HTBI primers plus Arm-PCR of CDR3 regions. One entry per CDR3 protein, called by TCRdb with MiXCR from the multiplex PCR reads. The top ten clones hold more than 10% of a sample with some 460,000 distinct CDR3 sequences, about 16% of them seen once. These data were likewise used in another study, on T cells in Graves' hyperthyroidism and ophthalmopathy.

Sequencing was performed on peripheral blood mononuclear cells (PBMCs), taken at new diagnosis, from a patient treated with antithyroid drugs. These receptors originate from a man aged 40-49 years with Graves disease.

This clonotype was recorded many times. The V call is TRBV20-1, the J call TRBJ2-3; maybe TRBD1 (6 bases). CDR3 length: 13 amino acids. The germline V gene encodes CDR1 DFQATT and CDR2 SNEGSKA (reference sequence). Between the trimmed V and J ends, which lost 1 base and 8 bases, there was a span of 13 bases. The CDR3 DNA sequence: TGCAGTGCTAGAGGCAGGGGTAAGGGTACGCAGTATTTT. Translating it yields CSARGRGKGTQYF.

The chain is built from TRBV5-1 and TRBJ2-7; 12 nucleotides match TRBD1. Germline values: CDR1 SGHRS, CDR2 YFSETQ. CDR3 length: 14 amino acids. Trimming cost V 3 bases and J 5 bases; bases outside gene matches: 3. The CDR3 bases are TGCGCCAGCAGCTGGGGACAGGGGGCGGACGAGCAGTACTTC. It codes for CASSWGQGADEQYF.

The table lists this clonotype with many counts. The genes are TRBV6-2 or TRBV6-3 and TRBJ2-7; 11 bases are shared with TRBD1. The junction had 4 bases not matched to a gene; V was cut back by 5 bases and J by 4 bases. The germline V gene encodes CDR1 MNHEY and CDR2 SVGEGT. CDR3 size: 14 residues. CDR3 sequence: CASSDRDRGYEQYF. CDR3 coding DNA: TGTGCCAGCAGTGACCGGGACAGGGGGTACGAGCAGTACTTC.